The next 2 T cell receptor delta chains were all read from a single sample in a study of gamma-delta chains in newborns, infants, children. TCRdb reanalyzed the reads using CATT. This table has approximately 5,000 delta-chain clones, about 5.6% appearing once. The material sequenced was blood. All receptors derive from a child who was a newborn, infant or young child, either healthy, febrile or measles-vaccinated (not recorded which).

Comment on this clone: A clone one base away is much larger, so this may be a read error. The CDR3 DNA is TGTGCCTGTGACTCTGTCGAGTCTAGGGGGATACCTTACGCCGATAAACTCATCTTT. This codes for CACDSVESRGIPYADKLIF. This rearrangement joins TRDV2 to TRDJ1; 9 nucleotides match TRDD3. Losses at the gene ends were 3 bases for V and 3 bases for J; bases not matched to a gene: 19. The CDR3 spans 19 residues. The V gene's germline CDR1 is GEAIGNYY and CDR2 EKD.

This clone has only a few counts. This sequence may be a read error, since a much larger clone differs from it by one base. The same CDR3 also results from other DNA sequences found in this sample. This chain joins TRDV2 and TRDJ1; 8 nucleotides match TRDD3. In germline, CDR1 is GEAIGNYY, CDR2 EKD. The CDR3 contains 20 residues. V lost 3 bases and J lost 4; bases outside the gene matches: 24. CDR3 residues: CACDLVPTRGIRRLGDKLIF. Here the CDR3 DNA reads TGTGCCTGTGACCTAGTCCCTACCCGAGGGATACGACGATTGGGCGATAAACTCATCTTT.